The 30 T cell receptor beta chains below were found in one sample sequenced in a study of neurological immune-mediated disorders. TCRdb passed the 5' RACE reads through MiXCR, listing each CDR3 protein once. The table includes tens of thousands of distinct CDR3 sequences, 17% detected once. The sample taken for sequencing was PBMCs. The receptor source for this set is a woman aged 40-49 years in good health.

This clonotype was seen only a few times. The chain joins TRBV7-2 to TRBJ2-5; D is unresolved. Trimming removed 1 base from V and 5 bases from J, with 14 bases in between. CDR1 and CDR2 from the germline V gene are SGHTA and FQGNSA. CDR3 length equals 15 residues. CDR3 amino acids: CASSLGLGLRETQYF. The CDR3 bases are TGTGCCAGCAGCTTAGGGTTAGGGTTACGGGAGACCCAGTACTTC. The full variable domain, with the rest looked up from reference TRBV7-2 and TRBJ2-5, is GAGVSQSPSNKVTEKGKDVELRCDPISGHTALYWYRQSLGQGLEFLIYFQGNSAPDKSGLPSDRFSAERTGGSVSTLTIQRTQQEDSAVYLCASSLGLGLRETQYFGPGTRLLVL.

There are many counts of this clonotype. V gene TRBV5-1 combines with J gene TRBJ2-1, with TRBD1 matching 11 bases. Germline V lookup: CDR1 SGHRS, CDR2 YFSETQ. V shed 4 bases and J 8 bases; nucleotides not matched to a gene: 8. The CDR3 sequence is 15 residues long. CDR3 in DNA: TGCGCCAGCAGCACCCCGGGACAGGGGGACGATGAGCAGTTCTTC. Amino acids: CASSTPGQGDDEQFF.

This clonotype was counted at least ten times. The rearrangement links TRBV6-6 to TRBJ2-7; 7 nucleotides line up with TRBD2. The ends lost 6 bases at V and 0 bases at J; junction bases unmatched: 8. This CDR3 has 15 residues. CDR1 is MNHNY and CDR2 is SVGAGI in the germline V gene (reference sequence). The CDR3 nucleotides are TGTGCCAGCAGCCCAGAAGCGGGGCACTCCTACGAGCAGTACTTC. Amino acids: CASSPEAGHSYEQYF.

Ten or more counts support this clonotype. The CDR3 protein is CASSYSASGQFRTEAFF. CDR3 nucleotides: TGTGCCAGCAGTTACTCTGCATCGGGACAGTTCCGAACTGAAGCTTTCTTT. This chain links TRBV6-5 with TRBJ1-1, with TRBD1 matching over 7 bases. Looked up from germline, CDR1 is MNHEY and CDR2 is SVGAGI. Trimming at V came to 0 bases and at J to 5 bases, leaving 12 bases not matched to a gene. This CDR3 comprises 17 residues.

A word on this clonotype: Possible read error: a much larger clone is one base away. Given the absence of the conserved phenylalanine or tryptophan at the CDR3 end, a read error is likely. The V gene is TRBV12-3 or TRBV12-4, the J gene TRBJ2-1; 9 nucleotides agree with TRBD1. The CDR3 length is 15 residues. The ends lost 4 bases at V and 9 bases at J; junction bases unmatched: 10. This chain's CDR3 is CASSWGTGRETEQFC. Here the CDR3 DNA reads TGTGCCAGCAGTTGGGGGACAGGGAGGGAGACTGAGCAGTTCTGC.

The chain has TRBV30 and TRBJ2-3; 7 bases fit TRBD1. The CDR3 runs to 14 residues. The V and J ends lost 2 bases and 5 bases, in that order; junction bases with no gene match: 7. Germline loops: CDR1 GTSNPN, CDR2 SVGIG (reference sequence). The CDR3 is CAWSKTGLIDTQYF. The DNA of the CDR3 is TGTGCCTGGAGTAAGACAGGGTTAATAGATACGCAGTATTTT.

This clonotype has a count of ten or more. The chain recombines TRBV20-1 with TRBJ2-5; 8 nucleotides line up with TRBD2. V shed 0 bases, J shed 4 bases, and the junction held 7 bases outside the gene matches. This CDR3 contains 15 residues. Germline V gene data show CDR1 as DFQATT and CDR2 as SNEGSKA (reference sequence). CDR3 amino acids: CSAREERGFGETQYF. In DNA, the CDR3 is TGCAGTGCTAGAGAGGAGCGGGGGTTCGGAGAGACCCAGTACTTC.

This clonotype was detected many times. The rearrangement joins TRBV7-2 to TRBJ2-1, with D perhaps matching TRBD1 (6 bases). V lost 9 bases to trimming and J lost 3 bases, with 15 bases between them. The CDR3 runs to 14 residues. CDR1 SGHTA and CDR2 FQGNSA come from the germline V gene. The CDR3 loop is CASKPGQVYNEQFF. The CDR3, as DNA: TGTGCCAGTAAGCCGGGACAAGTCTACAATGAGCAGTTCTTC. The full variable domain, its missing parts supplied by reference TRBV7-2 and TRBJ2-1, is GAGVSQSPSNKVTEKGKDVELRCDPISGHTALYWYRQSLGQGLEFLIYFQGNSAPDKSGLPSDRFSAERTGGSVSTLTIQRTQQEDSAVYLCASKPGQVYNEQFFGPGTRLTVL.

This clonotype has ten or more counts. This chain joins TRBV20-1 and TRBJ1-2, with D possibly TRBD1 on 6 matching bases. Germline values: CDR1 DFQATT, CDR2 SNEGSKA (reference sequence). This CDR3 comprises 11 residues. In DNA, the CDR3 is TGCAGCCCGAGGGGGGATTATGGCTACACCTTC. Translation: CSPRGDYGYTF.

This clonotype was seen at least ten times. The chain has TRBV7-2 and TRBJ2-7; tentative D call: TRBD2 (5 bases). The germline gives CDR1 SGHTA, CDR2 FQGNSA. Trimming took off 1 base at V and 7 bases at J, with 17 bases between the two ends. The CDR3 runs 15 residues. The DNA of the CDR3 is TGTGCCAGCAGCTTAGATAGAGAGGCCAGAGGGGAGCAGTACTTC. This encodes CASSLDREARGEQYF.

The chain joins TRBV20-1 to TRBJ2-5; D not resolved. In germline, CDR1 is DFQATT, CDR2 SNEGSKA (reference sequence). This CDR3 contains 12 residues. Deletions cut 6 bases from V and 4 bases from J, with 12 bases between. The CDR3 loop is CSASRVGETQYF. As DNA, the CDR3 is TGCAGTGCCTCTCGGGTGGGAGAGACCCAGTACTTC.

At least ten counts were recorded for this clonotype. This rearrangement joins TRBV12-3 or TRBV12-4 to TRBJ2-3; 11 positions match TRBD2. CDR3 length: 16 residues. V trimming: 5 bases; J trimming: 9 bases; junction bases outside the gene matches: 13. CDR3 region: CASSETSGGQQGTQYF. CDR3 bases: TGTGCCAGCAGTGAAACTAGCGGGGGCCAGCAAGGCACGCAGTATTTT.

This clonotype showed up many times. The chain couples TRBV6-5 to TRBJ2-5, with D maybe TRBD2 (6 bases). The germline CDR1 and CDR2 sequences are MNHEY and SVGAGI. V shed 0 bases and J shed 7 bases, with 18 bases lying between them. CDR3 length: 16 amino acids. The CDR3 DNA is TGTGCCAGCAGTTACTCGAGGGAGGCCAAGCTGGGGACCCAGTACTTC. Amino acids: CASSYSREAKLGTQYF.

CDR3 in amino acids: CSASPDSMDTQYF. CDR3 coding DNA: TGCAGTGCCAGCCCGGACAGCATGGATACGCAGTATTTT. The chain has TRBV20-1 and TRBJ2-3; possibly TRBD1 for D (6 bases). Looked up from germline, CDR1 is DFQATT and CDR2 is SNEGSKA (reference sequence). CDR3 length equals 13 residues. Trimming left V 6 bases short and J 6 bases short, with 16 bases between.

Comments on this clonotype: This may be a read error: a much more frequent sequence differs by one nucleotide. The V gene is TRBV4-2, the J gene TRBJ1-1; tentative D call: TRBD1 (6 bases). The CDR3 length is 15 residues. V gave up 3 bases and J gave up 3 bases, with 14 bases separating them. The germline V gene encodes CDR1 LGHNA and CDR2 YNFKEQ. The CDR3 reads CASSHGEGEDTEAFF. CDR3 DNA: TGTGCCAGCAGCCACGGGGAGGGGGAGGACACTGAAGCTTTCTTT.

Ten or more counts support this clonotype. The chain recombines TRBV18 with TRBJ1-6; 7 bases agree with TRBD1. The CDR3 sequence is 16 residues long. Germline V CDR1 and CDR2: KGHSH, LQKENI. The V and J ends lost 0 bases and 3 bases, in that order; junction bases with no gene match: 2. The CDR3 protein is CASSPPDRDYNSPLHF. As DNA, the CDR3 is TGTGCCAGCTCACCACCCGACAGGGACTATAATTCACCCCTCCACTTT.

This clonotype was seen ten or more times. The chain couples TRBV4-1 to TRBJ1-1; 8 bases fit TRBD1. Germline-derived CDR1 and CDR2 are MGHRA and YSYEKL. The CDR3 is made up of 15 amino acids. Trimming took 6 bases from V and 5 from J; bases not matched to a gene: 11. CDR3 sequence: CASRHTQGGLTEAFF. In nucleotides, the CDR3 is TGCGCCAGCAGACACACACAGGGGGGTTTAACTGAAGCTTTCTTT.

This clonotype came up many times. V usage is TRBV29-1 and J usage is TRBJ1-1, with a possible D match to TRBD1 (6 bases). Trimming cost V 8 bases and J 2 bases, with 15 bases left between them. Germline V lookup: CDR1 SQVTM, CDR2 ANQGSEA. This CDR3 has 13 amino acids. CDR3: CSTARTVNTEAFF. In DNA, the CDR3 is TGCAGCACAGCAAGGACAGTCAACACTGAAGCTTTCTTT. Full variable domain (missing parts from reference TRBV29-1 and TRBJ1-1): SAVISQKPSRDICQRGTSLTIQCQVDSQVTMMFWYRQQPGQSLTLIATANQGSEATYESGFVIDKFPISRPNLTFSTLTVSNMSPEDSSIYLCSTARTVNTEAFFGQGTRLTVV.

The sample holds a few counts of this clonotype. The chain employs TRBV12-3 or TRBV12-4 and TRBJ1-1, with 7 bases aligning to TRBD1. CDR3 size: 15 residues. V shed 6 bases, J shed 0 bases, and the junction held 7 bases outside the gene matches. The chain's CDR3 is CASSPAGQVNTEAFF. In DNA, the CDR3 is TGTGCCAGCAGCCCCGCTGGACAGGTGAACACTGAAGCTTTCTTT.

This clonotype was counted at least ten times. The chain employs TRBV20-1 and TRBJ2-1; 10 bases fit TRBD2. Trimming removed 5 bases from V and 7 bases from J; junction bases left unmatched: 14. CDR3 size: 16 residues. The germline V gene has CDR1 DFQATT and CDR2 SNEGSKA (reference sequence). The CDR3 nucleotides are TGCAGTGCTCCTAGTGGACTAGCGGACCCCTGGAATGAGCAGTTCTTC. Translated: CSAPSGLADPWNEQFF.

The V call is TRBV10-3, the J call TRBJ2-7; D is ambiguous. This CDR3 has 14 residues. V lost 6 bases and J 7 bases, leaving 19 bases between the germline ends. The germline V gene has CDR1 ENHRY and CDR2 SYGVKD. This chain's CDR3 is CAISIATLAREQYF. The CDR3 DNA reads TGTGCCATCAGCATTGCTACCCTTGCGCGGGAGCAGTACTTC.

This chain connects TRBV10-2 to TRBJ2-2; the match to TRBD1 covers 9 bases. V lost 0 bases to trimming and J lost 6 bases; unmatched junction nucleotides: 5. Germline V gene data show CDR1 as WSHSY and CDR2 as SAAADI. This CDR3 spans 16 amino acids. CDR3 in amino acids: CASSESTGGNAGELFF. The CDR3 DNA sequence: TGCGCCAGCAGTGAGTCCACAGGGGGCAACGCCGGGGAGCTGTTTTTT.

Only a few counts were recorded for this clonotype. The rearrangement links TRBV29-1 to TRBJ2-5, with 11 bases matching TRBD2. The CDR3 has 13 residues. The germline gives CDR1 SQVTM, CDR2 ANQGSEA. V was clipped by 6 bases and J by 2 bases; unmatched bases: 2. The CDR3 region has the DNA TGCAGCGTCATAGCGGGGGGGCAAGAGACCCAGTACTTC. Protein sequence: CSVIAGGQETQYF.

Ten or more counts support this clonotype. The V and J genes are TRBV7-3 and TRBJ2-2; 12 bases agree with TRBD2. The V gene end was trimmed by 1 base and the J gene end by 5 bases; junction bases not matched to a gene: 11. This CDR3 is 19 amino acids long. The germline CDR1 and CDR2 sequences are SGHTA and FQGTGA. Written as DNA, the CDR3 is TGTGCCAGCAGCTTAAGAGGAGCTAGCGGGGGGGCCGGGACCGGGGAGCTGTTTTTT. Residues: CASSLRGASGGAGTGELFF.

The table lists this clonotype with many counts. The chain carries TRBV5-1 and TRBJ2-1, with D possibly TRBD2 on 7 matching bases. V lost 7 bases, J lost 7 bases, and 15 bases lay in between. CDR1 and CDR2 from the germline V gene are SGHRS and YFSETQ. The length of the CDR3 is 13 residues. For the CDR3, the DNA is TGCGCCAGCCACTGGGAGGGGGGAAATGAGCAGTTCTTC. The encoded protein is CASHWEGGNEQFF.

This clonotype was counted at least ten times. This sequence joins TRBV7-2 and TRBJ2-7; maybe TRBD2 (7 bases). The germline V and J ends were trimmed by 5 bases and 0 bases, with 11 bases remaining between them. CDR1 and CDR2 (germline): SGHTA, FQGNSA. The CDR3 runs to 14 residues. CDR3 amino acids: CASSRGDISYEQYF. The DNA for the CDR3 is TGTGCCAGCAGCCGGGGGGACATCTCCTACGAGCAGTACTTC.

This clonotype showed up many times. This chain links TRBV20-1 with TRBJ2-1; 16 positions agree with TRBD2. The V gene's germline CDR1 is DFQATT and CDR2 SNEGSKA (reference sequence). The V and J ends lost 0 bases and 0 bases, in that order; junction bases with no gene match: 5. The CDR3 extends over 19 amino acids. The CDR3 is CSARDPGLAGGASYNEQFF. As DNA, the CDR3 is TGCAGTGCTAGAGATCCGGGACTAGCGGGGGGGGCCTCCTACAATGAGCAGTTCTTC.

This clonotype was counted many times. This chain uses TRBV7-2 with TRBJ2-4; TRBD2 might be the D (7 bases). Germline CDR1 and CDR2: SGHTA and FQGNSA. The CDR3 sequence is 13 residues long. The ends were cut back, 5 bases at V and 6 bases at J, with 11 bases in the middle. The CDR3 DNA is TGTGCCAGCAGCGCGGCGGGGGCAAACATTCAGTACTTC. Residues: CASSAAGANIQYF.

This clonotype was seen many times. The chain uses TRBV5-8 and TRBJ2-5, with a tentative D call TRBD1 (6 bases). V lost 5 bases and J lost 2, with 10 bases in between. The CDR3 spans 13 residues. Germline lookup yields CDR1 SGHTS and CDR2 YDEGEE. The CDR3 here is CASSWDIQETQYF. In DNA, the CDR3 is TGTGCCAGCAGTTGGGACATTCAAGAGACCCAGTACTTC.

This clonotype was detected many times. The V gene is TRBV5-1, the J gene TRBJ1-4, with 10 nucleotides matching TRBD1. V lost 7 bases, J lost 8 bases, and 5 bases stayed unmatched. From germline, CDR1 is SGHRS and CDR2 YFSETQ. The CDR3 is 13 residues long. CDR3 amino acids: CASGTGVEEKLFF. In DNA, the CDR3 is TGCGCCAGCGGGACAGGGGTCGAGGAAAAACTGTTTTTT. Variable domain in full (rest from reference TRBV5-1 and TRBJ1-4): KAGVTQTPRYLIKTRGQQVTLSCSPISGHRSVSWYQQTPGQGLQFLFEYFSETQRNKGNFPGRFSGRQFSNSRSEMNVSTLELGDSALYLCASGTGVEEKLFFGSGTQLSVL.